This TCR beta chain stems from a study of OX40 agonist ivuxolimab in advanced cancers. Trimming removed 10 bases from V and 3 bases from J, with 18 bases in between. The CDR3 consists of 14 residues. The V gene's germline CDR1 is SGHRS and CDR2 YFSETQ. TCRdb's table, derived via immunoSEQ multiplex PCR, lists solely in-frame clones and lacks some. The table includes tens of thousands of clones, approximately 94% detected once. Findings and limits, study-wide: CD4+ and CD8+ T cells in blood underwent clonal expansion by week 6 at 0.1 to 3.0 mg/kg.

A word on this clone: Its antigen is as yet unknown.

V and J are TRBV5-1 and TRBJ2-3; perhaps TRBD2 as D (6 bases). Sequenced material: CD4+ or CD8+ T cells sorted from blood, taken in a trial of the OX40 agonist ivuxolimab. This receptor was obtained from an adult with an advanced solid tumor such as melanoma, head and neck, liver or kidney cancer. CDR3 amino acids: CAGGTGVGTDTQYF. CDR3 DNA: TGCGCCGGCGGTACGGGAGTCGGGACAGATACGCAGTATTTT.